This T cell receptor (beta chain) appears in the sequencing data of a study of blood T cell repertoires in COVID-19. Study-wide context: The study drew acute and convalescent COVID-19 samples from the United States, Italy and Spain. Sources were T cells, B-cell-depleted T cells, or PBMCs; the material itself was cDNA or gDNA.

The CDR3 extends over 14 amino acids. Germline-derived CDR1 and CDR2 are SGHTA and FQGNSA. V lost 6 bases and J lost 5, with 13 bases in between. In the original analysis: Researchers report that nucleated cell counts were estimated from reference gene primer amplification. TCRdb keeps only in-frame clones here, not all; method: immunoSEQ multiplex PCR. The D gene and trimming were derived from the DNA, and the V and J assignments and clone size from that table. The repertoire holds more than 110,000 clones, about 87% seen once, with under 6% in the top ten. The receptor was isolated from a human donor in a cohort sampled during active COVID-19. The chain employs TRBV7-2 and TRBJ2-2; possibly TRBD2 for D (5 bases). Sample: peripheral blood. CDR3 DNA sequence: TGTGCCAGCAGTTCTGTCGGGGAAACCGGGGAGCTGTTTTTT. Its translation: CASSSVGETGELFF.